This record concerns one T cell receptor beta chain sequence. The CDR3 length is 15 residues. Looked up from germline, CDR1 is SGHRS and CDR2 is YFSETQ. V was cut by 4 bases and J by 4 bases, with 15 bases left in between. The source of the sample is a study of blood T cell repertoires in COVID-19. Across the whole study: From the United States, Italy and Spain came samples of acute and convalescent COVID-19. PBMCs, B-cell-depleted T cells, or T cells were the source of the cDNA or gDNA that made up the material.

The authors' processing: Nucleated cell number was recorded as an estimate derived from reference gene primer amplification. Sequencing was performed with immunoSEQ multiplex PCR; in TCRdb, only in-frame clones are kept and a portion is missing. The V and J calls and the clone size are those of that table, but D and trimming were determined from the DNA. The table has 50,000 or so clones, 90% seen once. The TCR was taken from a man aged 60 to 75 with active COVID-19. The chain employs TRBV5-1 and TRBJ1-5; the D gene is possibly TRBD1 (6 bases). The sample taken for sequencing was peripheral blood. CDR3 in DNA: TGCGCCAGCAGCCTAACAGGGTACTCTAATCAGCCCCAGCATTTT. It translates to CASSLTGYSNQPQHF.